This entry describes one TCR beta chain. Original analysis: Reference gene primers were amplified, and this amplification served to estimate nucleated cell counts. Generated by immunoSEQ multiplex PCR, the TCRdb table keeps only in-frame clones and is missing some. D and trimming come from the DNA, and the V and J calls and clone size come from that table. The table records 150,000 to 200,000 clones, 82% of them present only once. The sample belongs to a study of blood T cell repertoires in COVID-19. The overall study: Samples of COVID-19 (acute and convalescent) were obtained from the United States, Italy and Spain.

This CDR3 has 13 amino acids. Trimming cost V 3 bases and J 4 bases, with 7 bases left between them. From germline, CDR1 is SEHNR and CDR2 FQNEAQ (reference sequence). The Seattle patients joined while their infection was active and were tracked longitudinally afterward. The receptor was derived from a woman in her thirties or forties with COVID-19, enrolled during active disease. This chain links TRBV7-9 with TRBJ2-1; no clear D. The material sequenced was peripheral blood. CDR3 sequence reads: CASSLSAYNEQFF. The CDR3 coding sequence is TGTGCCAGCAGCTTGAGTGCGTACAATGAGCAGTTCTTC.